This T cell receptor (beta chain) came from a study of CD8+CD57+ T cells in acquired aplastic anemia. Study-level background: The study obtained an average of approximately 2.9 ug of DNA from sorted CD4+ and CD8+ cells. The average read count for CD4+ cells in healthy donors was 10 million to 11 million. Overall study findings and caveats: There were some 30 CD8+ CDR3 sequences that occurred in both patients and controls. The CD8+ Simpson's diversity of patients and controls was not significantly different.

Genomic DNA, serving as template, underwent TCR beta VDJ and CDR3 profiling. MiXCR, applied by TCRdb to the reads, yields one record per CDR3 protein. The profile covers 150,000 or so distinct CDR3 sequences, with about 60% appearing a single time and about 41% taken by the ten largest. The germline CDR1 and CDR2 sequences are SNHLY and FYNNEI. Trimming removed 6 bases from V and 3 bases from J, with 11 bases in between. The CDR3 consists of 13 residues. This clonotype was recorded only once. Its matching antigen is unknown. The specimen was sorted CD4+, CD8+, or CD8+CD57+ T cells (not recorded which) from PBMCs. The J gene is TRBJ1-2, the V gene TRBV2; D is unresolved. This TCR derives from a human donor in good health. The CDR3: CASRSIEDYGYTF. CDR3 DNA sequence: TGTGCCAGCAGGTCGATAGAGGACTATGGCTACACCTTC. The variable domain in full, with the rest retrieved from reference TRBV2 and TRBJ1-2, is EPEVTQTPSHQVTQMGQEVILRCVPISNHLYFYWYRQILGQKVEFLVSFYNNEISEKSEIFDDQFSVERPDGSNFTLKIRSTKLEDSAMYFCASRSIEDYGYTFGSGTRLTVV.